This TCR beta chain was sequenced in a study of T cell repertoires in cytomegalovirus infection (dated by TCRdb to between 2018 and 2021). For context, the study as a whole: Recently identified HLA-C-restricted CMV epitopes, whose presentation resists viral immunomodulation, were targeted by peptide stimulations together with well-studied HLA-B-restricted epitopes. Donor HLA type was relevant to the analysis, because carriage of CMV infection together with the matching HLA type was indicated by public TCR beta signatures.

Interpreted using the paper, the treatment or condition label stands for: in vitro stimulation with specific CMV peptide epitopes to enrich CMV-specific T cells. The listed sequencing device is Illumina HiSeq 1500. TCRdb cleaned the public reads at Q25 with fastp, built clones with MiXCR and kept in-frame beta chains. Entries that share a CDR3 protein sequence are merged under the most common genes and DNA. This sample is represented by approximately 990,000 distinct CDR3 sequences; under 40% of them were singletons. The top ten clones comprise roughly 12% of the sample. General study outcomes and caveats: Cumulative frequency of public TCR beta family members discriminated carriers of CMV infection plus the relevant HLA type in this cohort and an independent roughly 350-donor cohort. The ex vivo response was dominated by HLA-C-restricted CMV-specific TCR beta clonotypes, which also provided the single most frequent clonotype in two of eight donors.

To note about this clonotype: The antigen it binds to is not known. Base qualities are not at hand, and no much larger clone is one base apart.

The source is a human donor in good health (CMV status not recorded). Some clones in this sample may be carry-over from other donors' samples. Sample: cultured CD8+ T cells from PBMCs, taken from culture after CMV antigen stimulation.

The CDR3 loop reads CASRTGQGANTEAFF. The DNA reads as follows: TGTGCCAGCCGGACCGGACAGGGGGCAAACACTGAAGCTTTCTTT. Recombination linked TRBV2 to TRBJ1-1; 11 bases in between match TRBD1. The germline V gene sets CDR1 to SNHLY and CDR2 to FYNNEI. The CDR3, cysteine through phenylalanine, is 15 amino acids long. The read is trimmed to its CDR3 DNA, 45 bases read in frame from base 1. V has 8 bases trimmed and J has 2 bases trimmed; junction bases matching no gene number 7.